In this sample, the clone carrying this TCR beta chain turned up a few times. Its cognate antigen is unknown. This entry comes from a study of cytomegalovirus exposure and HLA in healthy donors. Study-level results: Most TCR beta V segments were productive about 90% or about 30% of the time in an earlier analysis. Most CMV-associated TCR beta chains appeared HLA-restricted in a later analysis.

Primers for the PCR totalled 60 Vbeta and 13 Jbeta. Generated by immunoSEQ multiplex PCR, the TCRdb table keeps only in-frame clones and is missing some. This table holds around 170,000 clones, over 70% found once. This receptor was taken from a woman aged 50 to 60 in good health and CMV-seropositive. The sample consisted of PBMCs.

The CDR3 DNA follows: TGCGCCAGCAGCTCTTATCCTCGGGGGGCCAGCATGAACACTGAAGCTTTCTTT. It yields the protein CASSSYPRGASMNTEAFF. The J gene is TRBJ1-1, the V gene TRBV4-1, with a tentative D call TRBD1 (6 bases). The CDR3 has 18 amino acids. Germline V gene sequence: CDR1 MGHRA, CDR2 YSYEKL. V dropped 5 bases and J dropped 0 bases, with 22 bases sitting between them.